These 24 T cell receptor beta chains were sequenced from one sample in a study of blood T cell repertoires in COVID-19. TCRdb keeps only in-frame clones here, not all; method: immunoSEQ multiplex PCR. The sample lists more than 90,000 clones, more than 70% occurring once. Source material: peripheral blood. All receptors derive from a woman aged 25 to 45 with acute or convalescent COVID-19.

The V and J genes are TRBV16 and TRBJ1-1; unclear D gene. The CDR3 loop spans 13 amino acids. V was trimmed by 4 bases and J by 0 bases, leaving 6 bases between them. Germline loops: CDR1 KGHSY, CDR2 FQNENV. CDR3 in DNA: TGTGCCAGCAGCCTCCGGTTGAACACTGAAGCTTTCTTT. Translation gives CASSLRLNTEAFF. The full variable domain, completed using reference TRBV16 and TRBJ1-1, is GEEVAQTPKHLVRGEGQKAKLYCAPIKGHSYVFWYQQVLKNEFKFLISFQNENVFDETGMPKERFSAKCLPNSPCSLEIQATKLEDSAVYFCASSLRLNTEAFFGQGTRLTVV.

V is TRBV20-1 and J is TRBJ2-7, with 9 nucleotides matching TRBD1. The CDR3 extends over 16 amino acids. CDR1 is DFQATT and CDR2 is SNEGSKA in the germline V gene (reference sequence). V lost 3 bases to trimming and J lost 7 bases; unmatched junction nucleotides: 16. As DNA, the CDR3 is TGCAGTGCTAGTAAGGCTTTGGGGACAGGGTCACGAGAGCAGTACTTC. It specifies CSASKALGTGSREQYF.

V and J are TRBV28 and TRBJ1-5; no clear D gene. CDR1 and CDR2 (germline): MDHEN, SYDVKM. The germline V and J ends were trimmed by 2 bases and 3 bases, with 14 bases remaining between them. This CDR3 spans 16 amino acids. CDR3 nucleotides: TGTGCCAGCAGTTTAGTGATAGGGAGATTCAATCAGCCCCAGCATTTT. Residues: CASSLVIGRFNQPQHF.

The chain employs TRBV3-1 (or the pseudogene TRBV3-2) and TRBJ2-1; a weak D match, TRBD1 (6 bases). Trimming pared 4 bases from V and 6 bases from J, leaving 19 bases between. CDR1 is LGHDT, CDR2 YNNKEL, per germline (reference sequence). The CDR3 contains 16 residues. CDR3 amino acids: CASSPLHGQSGNEQFF. The CDR3 DNA reads as TGTGCCAGCAGCCCTCTCCACGGACAGTCGGGCAATGAGCAGTTCTTC.

The rearrangement links TRBV5-1 to TRBJ1-4; tentative D call: TRBD1 (6 bases). The CDR3 is made up of 14 amino acids. Germline assignment: CDR1 SGHRS and CDR2 YFSETQ. The V gene lost 0 bases and the J gene lost 8 bases, with 11 bases spanning the gap. The CDR3 reads CASSLEGVREKLFF. The CDR3 DNA reads TGCGCCAGCAGCTTGGAGGGGGTTCGGGAAAAACTGTTTTTT.

This chain joins TRBV5-1 and TRBJ2-7, with 16 bases lining up with TRBD2. V shed 4 bases, J shed 7 bases, and the junction held 8 bases outside the gene matches. This CDR3 has 16 residues. The germline gives CDR1 SGHRS, CDR2 YFSETQ. This chain's CDR3 is CASSPGTSGGAGEQYF. DNA of the CDR3: TGCGCCAGCAGCCCCGGGACTAGCGGGGGGGCGGGGGAGCAGTACTTC.

This clone was observed once. The rearrangement joins TRBV23-1 to TRBJ1-2; D remains ambiguous. TRBV23-1 is noted as an ORF with a role that remains uncertain. Trimming shortened V by 3 bases and J by 4 bases, and 15 bases separated the two germline ends. There are 15 residues in the CDR3. The CDR3 coding sequence is TGCGCCAGCAGTCACCTTAGGCCCCTAGGCTATGGCTACACCTTC. The encoded protein is CASSHLRPLGYGYTF.

The chain uses TRBV19 and TRBJ1-5; 7 nucleotides match TRBD1. The CDR3 covers 16 residues. V was clipped by 7 bases and J by 2 bases; unmatched bases: 11. Germline CDR1 is LNHDA and CDR2 is SQIVND (reference sequence). The CDR3 spells CASTTWDDRGNQPQHF. The CDR3 nucleotides are TGTGCCAGTACCACATGGGACGACAGGGGCAATCAGCCCCAGCATTTT.

The chain employs TRBV5-1 and TRBJ1-3, with 8 bases lining up with TRBD1. Germline loops: CDR1 SGHRS, CDR2 YFSETQ. V lost 5 bases to trimming and J lost 2 bases; unmatched junction nucleotides: 6. The CDR3 contains 15 residues. The CDR3: CASSRDRSPGNTIYF. CDR3 DNA sequence: TGCGCCAGCAGTCGGGACAGGTCACCTGGAAACACCATATATTTT. The full variable domain, completed using reference TRBV5-1 and TRBJ1-3, is KAGVTQTPRYLIKTRGQQVTLSCSPISGHRSVSWYQQTPGQGLQFLFEYFSETQRNKGNFPGRFSGRQFSNSRSEMNVSTLELGDSALYLCASSRDRSPGNTIYFGEGSWLTVV.

As regards this clone: Other DNA variants within this sample encode the same CDR3. This chain links TRBV7-9 with TRBJ2-3; TRBD1 matches at 8 bases. CDR1 is SEHNR, CDR2 FQNEAQ, per germline (reference sequence). There are 13 residues in the CDR3. J gave up 5 bases and V 3 bases, and 1 base lay outside the gene matches. This chain's CDR3 is CASSFDRGDTQYF. CDR3 bases: TGTGCCAGCAGCTTCGACAGGGGAGATACGCAGTATTTT.

The chain links TRBV2 to TRBJ1-2; D gene ambiguous. The germline gives CDR1 SNHLY, CDR2 FYNNEI. This CDR3 spans 15 amino acids. The germline V and J ends were trimmed by 3 bases and 4 bases, with 15 bases remaining between them. The CDR3 here is CASSDEGTYLYGYTF. The CDR3 nucleotides read TGTGCCAGCAGTGACGAGGGAACCTACCTCTATGGCTACACCTTC.

This chain links TRBV19 with TRBJ2-7; possibly TRBD1 for D (8 bases). This CDR3 contains 19 residues. Germline V CDR1 and CDR2: LNHDA, SQIVND (reference sequence). Trimming cost V 7 bases and J 2 bases, with 30 bases left between them. The CDR3: CASILGRTGYWGGTYEQYF. For the CDR3, the DNA is TGTGCCAGTATATTGGGGCGGACAGGGTATTGGGGGGGAACCTACGAGCAGTACTTC.

The gene calls are TRBV5-1 and TRBJ2-7; tentatively, D is TRBD2 (6 bases). Deletions cut 2 bases from V and 0 bases from J, with 18 bases between. The CDR3 contains 17 residues. Germline lookup yields CDR1 SGHRS and CDR2 YFSETQ. CDR3 in amino acids: CASSFSFGGISSYEQYF. The CDR3 DNA reads as TGCGCCAGCAGCTTCTCTTTTGGGGGGATTAGCTCCTACGAGCAGTACTTC.

This rearrangement joins TRBV28 to TRBJ2-1, with TRBD2 identical over 14 bases. Germline V lookup: CDR1 MDHEN, CDR2 SYDVKM. Trimming took 3 bases from V and 9 from J; bases not matched to a gene: 1. CDR3 length: 14 residues. The CDR3 DNA follows: TGTGCCAGCAGTTTGGGACTAGCGGGGGCTGAGCAGTTCTTC. This sequence encodes CASSLGLAGAEQFF.

CDR3 nucleotides: TGTGCCAGCAGCTACGGCAGGGGGAAGGGGGAGCAGTACTTC. Amino acid sequence: CASSYGRGKGEQYF. The J gene is TRBJ2-7, the V gene TRBV5-8; TRBD1 agrees at 7 bases. The CDR3 runs to 14 residues. The V and J ends lost 3 bases and 7 bases, in that order; junction bases with no gene match: 10. Germline V gene data show CDR1 as SGHTS and CDR2 as YDEGEE.

The CDR3 sequence: CASSFSGSSYNEQFF. The CDR3 DNA is TGTGCCAGCAGCTTCTCGGGGAGCTCCTACAATGAGCAGTTCTTC. The chain couples TRBV7-3 to TRBJ2-1; D perhaps matches TRBD2 (5 bases). Trimming stripped 3 bases from V and 0 bases from J, with 9 bases between. This CDR3 is 15 amino acids long. In germline, CDR1 is SGHTA, CDR2 FQGTGA. Filled out from reference TRBV7-3 and TRBJ2-1, the complete variable domain reads GAGVSQTPSNKVTEKGKYVELRCDPISGHTALYWYRQSLGQGPEFLIYFQGTGAADDSGLPNDRFFAVRPEGSVSTLKIQRTERGDSAVYLCASSFSGSSYNEQFFGPGTRLTVL.

V and J are TRBV7-9 and TRBJ1-1; maybe TRBD1 (5 bases). CDR3 length: 12 amino acids. CDR1 SEHNR and CDR2 FQNEAQ come from the germline V gene (reference sequence). V lost 2 bases and J lost 7, with 8 bases in between. The DNA of the CDR3 is TGTGCCAGCAGCTTACGGGACTTTGAAGCTTTCTTT. Protein: CASSLRDFEAFF.

This clone was observed once. The chain employs TRBV19 and TRBJ1-6; D gene ambiguous. This CDR3 contains 14 residues. The germline V gene encodes CDR1 LNHDA and CDR2 SQIVND (reference sequence). Trimming took off 6 bases at V and 3 bases at J, with 9 bases between the two ends. The CDR3 here is CASRTKNYNSPLHF. The CDR3 DNA follows: TGTGCCAGTAGAACAAAGAACTATAATTCACCCCTCCACTTT. The whole variable domain, filled in from reference TRBV19 and TRBJ1-6, reads DGGITQSPKYLFRKEGQNVTLSCEQNLNHDAMYWYRQDPGQGLRLIYYSQIVNDFQKGDIAEGYSVSREKKESFPLTVTSAQKNPTAFYLCASRTKNYNSPLHFGNGTRLTVT.

This clone was observed a single time. The CDR3 spells CASSPQGATEAFF. The CDR3 region has the DNA TGTGCCAGCTCACCCCAGGGGGCCACTGAAGCTTTCTTT. The J gene is TRBJ1-1, the V gene TRBV18, with 8 bases aligning to TRBD1. Per germline, CDR1 KGHSH and CDR2 LQKENI. There are 13 residues in the CDR3. V was pared by 3 bases and J by 4 bases, with 1 base of the junction left unmatched.

The chain has TRBV18 and TRBJ1-3; D gene unclear. This CDR3 has 16 residues. V gave up 5 bases and J gave up 4 bases, with 18 bases separating them. Germline V lookup: CDR1 KGHSH, CDR2 LQKENI. Here the CDR3 reads CASSSRPLEAGNTIYF. The CDR3 DNA is TGTGCCAGCTCATCGCGCCCCTTAGAGGCGGGAAACACCATATATTTT.

The gene calls are TRBV9 and TRBJ2-2; 9 nucleotides match TRBD2. CDR1 is SGDLS and CDR2 is YYNGEE in the germline V gene. The CDR3 length is 17 residues. V was pared by 2 bases and J by 4 bases, with 9 bases of the junction left unmatched. The CDR3 DNA reads TGTGCCAGCAGCGTCGCCGGGACTAGCCGGGTCACCGGGGAGCTGTTTTTT. It yields the protein CASSVAGTSRVTGELFF.

V usage is TRBV19 and J usage is TRBJ1-2, with D perhaps matching TRBD1 (5 bases). This CDR3 contains 14 residues. V was clipped by 10 bases and J by 1 base, with 16 bases between them. Germline V gives CDR1 LNHDA, CDR2 SQIVND (reference sequence). The DNA for the CDR3 is TGTGCCACCGGGAGGGGCAGGGATAACTATGGCTACACCTTC. Amino acids: CATGRGRDNYGYTF. Full variable domain (remainder filled in from reference TRBV19 and TRBJ1-2): DGGITQSPKYLFRKEGQNVTLSCEQNLNHDAMYWYRQDPGQGLRLIYYSQIVNDFQKGDIAEGYSVSREKKESFPLTVTSAQKNPTAFYLCATGRGRDNYGYTFGSGTRLTVV.

The rearrangement joins TRBV24-1 to TRBJ2-1, with D maybe TRBD2 (6 bases). The ends were cut back, 5 bases at V and 7 bases at J, with 11 bases in the middle. CDR1 and CDR2 from the germline V gene are KGHDR and SFDVKD. CDR3 size: 13 residues. The CDR3 sequence is CATSVGGRNEQFF. The DNA for the CDR3 is TGTGCCACCAGTGTGGGGGGACGGAATGAGCAGTTCTTC.

This chain joins TRBV30 and TRBJ1-6; perhaps TRBD1 as D (6 bases). The germline V gene has CDR1 GTSNPN and CDR2 SVGIG (reference sequence). CDR3 length: 14 residues. Trimming stripped 1 base from V and 10 bases from J, with 14 bases between. For the CDR3, the DNA is TGTGCCTGGAGTGCAGGGGCCTCGGGATCACCCCTCCACTTT. It translates to CAWSAGASGSPLHF.